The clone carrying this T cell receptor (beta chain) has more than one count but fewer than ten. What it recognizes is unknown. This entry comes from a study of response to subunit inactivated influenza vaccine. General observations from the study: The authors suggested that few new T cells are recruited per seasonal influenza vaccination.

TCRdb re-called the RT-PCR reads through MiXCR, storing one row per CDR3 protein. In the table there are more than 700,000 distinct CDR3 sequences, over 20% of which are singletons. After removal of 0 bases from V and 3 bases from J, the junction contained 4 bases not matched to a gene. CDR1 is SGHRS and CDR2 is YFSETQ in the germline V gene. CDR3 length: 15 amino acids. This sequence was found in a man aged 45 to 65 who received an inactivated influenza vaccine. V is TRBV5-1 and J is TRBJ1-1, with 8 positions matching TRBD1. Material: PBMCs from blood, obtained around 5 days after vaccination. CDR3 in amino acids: CASSLDPGQDTEAFF. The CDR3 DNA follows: TGCGCCAGCAGCTTGGATCCGGGACAGGACACTGAAGCTTTCTTT.